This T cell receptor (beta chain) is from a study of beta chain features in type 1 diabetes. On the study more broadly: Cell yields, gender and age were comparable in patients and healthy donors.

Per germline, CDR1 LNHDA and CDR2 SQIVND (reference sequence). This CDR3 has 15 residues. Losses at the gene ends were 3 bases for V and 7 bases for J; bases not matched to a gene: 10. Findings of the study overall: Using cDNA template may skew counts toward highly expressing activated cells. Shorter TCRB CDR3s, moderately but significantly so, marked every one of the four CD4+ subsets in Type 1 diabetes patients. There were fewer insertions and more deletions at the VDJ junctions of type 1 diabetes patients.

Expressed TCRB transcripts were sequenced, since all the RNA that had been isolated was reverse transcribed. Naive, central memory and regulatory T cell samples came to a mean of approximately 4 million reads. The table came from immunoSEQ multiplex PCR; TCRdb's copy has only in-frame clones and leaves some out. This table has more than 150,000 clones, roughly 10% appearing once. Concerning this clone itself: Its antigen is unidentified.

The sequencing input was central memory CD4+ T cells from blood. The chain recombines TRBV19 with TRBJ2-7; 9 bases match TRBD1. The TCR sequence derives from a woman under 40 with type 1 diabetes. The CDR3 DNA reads TGTGCCAGTAGTATGGTCTCGGACAGGGGAAGAGAGCAGTACTTC. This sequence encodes CASSMVSDRGREQYF.